The present T cell receptor beta chain was sequenced within a study of response to subunit inactivated influenza vaccine. Via MiXCR, TCRdb re-called the RT-PCR reads, giving one row per CDR3 protein. Found here are over 650,000 distinct CDR3 sequences, roughly 18% of them singletons; the top ten hold roughly 10%. V gave up 7 bases and J gave up 2 bases; unmatched junction bases: 6. CDR1 is SEHNR and CDR2 is FQNEAQ in the germline V gene (reference sequence). The CDR3 runs to 14 residues. With regard to this clonotype: Its antigen is undetermined.

Study outcomes and limitations: T cells newly recruited by each seasonal influenza vaccination are few, the authors suggested.

This TCR derives from a man between 50 and 59 years old who received an inactivated influenza vaccine. Sequences were derived from PBMCs from blood, sampled about 5 days after vaccination. The chain is built from TRBV7-9 and TRBJ2-3; TRBD1 aligns across 7 bases. In DNA form, the CDR3 reads TGTGCCAGCAATCCGGGACAGCTCACAGATACGCAGTATTTT. Its protein product is CASNPGQLTDTQYF.